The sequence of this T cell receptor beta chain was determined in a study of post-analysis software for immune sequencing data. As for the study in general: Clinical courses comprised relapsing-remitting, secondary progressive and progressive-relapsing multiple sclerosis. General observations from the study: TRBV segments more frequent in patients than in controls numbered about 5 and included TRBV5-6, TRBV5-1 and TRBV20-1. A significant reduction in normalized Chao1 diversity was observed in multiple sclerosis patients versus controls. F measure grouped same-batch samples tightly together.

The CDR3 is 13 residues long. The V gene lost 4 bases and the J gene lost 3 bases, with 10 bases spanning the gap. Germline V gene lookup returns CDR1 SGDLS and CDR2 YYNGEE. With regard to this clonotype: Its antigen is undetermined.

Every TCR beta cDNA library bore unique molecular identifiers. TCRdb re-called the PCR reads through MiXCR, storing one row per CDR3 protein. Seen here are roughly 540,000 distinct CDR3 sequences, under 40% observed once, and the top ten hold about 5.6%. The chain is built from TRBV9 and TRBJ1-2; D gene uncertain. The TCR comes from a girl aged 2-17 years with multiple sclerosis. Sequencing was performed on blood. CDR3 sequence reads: CASSQSGYYGYTF. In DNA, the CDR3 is TGTGCCAGCAGCCAATCGGGCTACTATGGCTACACCTTC. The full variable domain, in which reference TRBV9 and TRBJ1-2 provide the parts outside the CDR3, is DSGVTQTPKHLITATGQRVTLRCSPRSGDLSVYWYQQSLDQGLQFLIQYYNGEERAKGNILERFSAQQFPDLHSELNLSSLELGDSALYFCASSQSGYYGYTFGSGTRLTVV.